Below, 19 T cell receptor beta chains from the same sample are listed, as sequenced in a study of cytomegalovirus exposure and HLA in healthy donors. Both 60 Vbeta primers and 13 Jbeta primers went into the PCR. The protocol was immunoSEQ multiplex PCR, while the TCRdb copy is restricted to in-frame clones and leaves out a portion. The sample holds about 170,000 clones, around 85% seen once. The source material was PBMCs. These receptors all stem from a boy aged 2 to 10 in good health and CMV-seronegative.

CDR3 bases: TGTGCCAGCAGTTCCCGACCGGGGGGCCTGTACAATGAGCAGTTCTTC. Protein: CASSSRPGGLYNEQFF. The rearrangement links TRBV6-5 to TRBJ2-1; the D gene is possibly TRBD2 (7 bases). V was shortened by 4 bases and J by 4 bases, with 17 bases between the two germline ends. The CDR3 sequence is 16 residues long. Germline CDR1 is MNHEY and CDR2 is SVGAGI.

The chain recombines TRBV4-2 with TRBJ2-2; 7 nucleotides agree with TRBD2. With V trimmed by 3 bases and J by 1 base, 11 bases remained unmatched. This CDR3 is 18 amino acids long. Germline CDR1 is LGHNA and CDR2 is YNFKEQ. The CDR3 sequence: CASSQPPPGLQNTGELFF. In DNA form, the CDR3 reads TGTGCCAGCAGCCAGCCCCCACCGGGACTACAGAACACCGGGGAGCTGTTTTTT.

The V call is TRBV11-2, the J call TRBJ2-7; 8 bases match TRBD2. The CDR3 contains 16 residues. CDR1 and CDR2 from the germline V gene are SGHAT and FQNNGV. The junction had 12 bases not matched to a gene; V was cut back by 5 bases and J by 3 bases. The DNA of the CDR3 is TGTGCCAGCAGCCCGAATCCCTCCGGGACTAGCTACGAGCAGTACTTC. This sequence encodes CASSPNPSGTSYEQYF.

This CDR3 reads CAIRQGSTEAFF. The CDR3 region has the DNA TGTGCCATCAGGCAGGGTTCCACTGAAGCTTTCTTT. The chain couples TRBV10-3 to TRBJ1-1, with a tentative D call TRBD1 (5 bases). Between the trimmed V and J ends, which lost 6 bases and 4 bases, there was a span of 9 bases. Germline CDR1 ENHRY, CDR2 SYGVKD. This CDR3 comprises 12 residues.

As DNA, the CDR3 is TGTGCCAGCAGCTCAGGGTCGACCCAAGAGACCCAGTACTTC. This gives the protein CASSSGSTQETQYF. The chain is built from TRBV9 and TRBJ2-5; D might be TRBD1 (5 bases). The CDR3 is 14 amino acids. The V and J ends lost 4 bases and 1 base respectively, with 11 bases between them. Germline V CDR1 and CDR2: SGDLS, YYNGEE.

The gene calls are TRBV11-2 and TRBJ2-1, with D hard to call. This CDR3 is 12 amino acids long. V shed 5 bases and J shed 9 bases, with 11 bases lying between them. Germline loops: CDR1 SGHAT, CDR2 FQNNGV. DNA of the CDR3: TGTGCCAGCAGCCCGACTTTGGTTGAGCAGTTCTTC. Translated, it gives CASSPTLVEQFF. Based on the CDR3 plus reference TRBV11-2 and TRBJ2-1, the full variable domain is EAGVAQSPRYKIIEKRQSVAFWCNPISGHATLYWYQQILGQGPKLLIQFQNNGVVDDSQLPKDRFSAERLKGVDSTLKIQPAKLEDSAVYLCASSPTLVEQFFGPGTRLTVL.

Of note for this clone: This CDR3 is also generated by other DNA sequences in the sample. This rearrangement joins TRBV28 to TRBJ2-3; unclear D gene. Germline V lookup: CDR1 MDHEN, CDR2 SYDVKM. V was cut by 6 bases and J by 0 bases, with 7 bases left in between. CDR3 length: 13 residues. This CDR3 reads CASSSGSTDTQYF. CDR3 DNA sequence: TGTGCCAGCAGCTCAGGAAGCACAGATACGCAGTATTTT. Filled out from reference TRBV28 and TRBJ2-3, the complete variable domain reads DVKVTQSSRYLVKRTGEKVFLECVQDMDHENMFWYRQDPGLGLRLIYFSYDVKMKEKGDIPEGYSVSREKKERFSLILESASTNQTSMYLCASSSGSTDTQYFGPGTRLTVL.

V gene TRBV29-1 combines with J gene TRBJ2-3; no reliable D call. CDR3 length: 13 residues. The germline gives CDR1 SQVTM, CDR2 ANQGSEA. Trimming removed 5 bases from V and 5 bases from J, with 14 bases in between. The CDR3 DNA sequence: TGCAGCGTTTCCGAATCGACAAAAGATACGCAGTATTTT. Translated, it gives CSVSESTKDTQYF.

The V gene is TRBV19, the J gene TRBJ1-1, with 7 nucleotides matching TRBD1. V gave up 3 bases and J gave up 5 bases; unmatched junction bases: 6. The CDR3 contains 14 residues. Germline CDR1 reads LNHDA; CDR2 reads SQIVND (reference sequence). CDR3 amino acids: CASSIKARGTEAFF. CDR3 DNA: TGTGCCAGTAGTATTAAGGCCAGGGGGACTGAAGCTTTCTTT.

In the case of this clone: Its ends do not fully match the called genes, so a read error is possible. At the DNA level, this CDR3 is encoded by other sequences in the same sample as well. The CDR3 region is CASSLGTGHLNTEAFF. Written as DNA, the CDR3 is TGTGCCAGCAGTTTAGGGACAGGCCATTTGAACACTGAAGCCTTCTTT. The V gene is TRBV27, the J gene TRBJ1-1; 8 bases map to TRBD1. The CDR3 has 16 amino acids. CDR1 MNHEY and CDR2 SMNVEV come from the germline V gene (reference sequence).

This clone was seen more than once but under ten times. This rearrangement joins TRBV28 to TRBJ1-5; unclear D gene. Germline loops: CDR1 MDHEN, CDR2 SYDVKM. The CDR3 runs 14 residues. Between the trimmed V and J ends, which lost 3 bases and 7 bases, there was a span of 13 bases. The CDR3 sequence: CASSFLELEQPQHF. Written as DNA, the CDR3 is TGTGCCAGCAGTTTTTTGGAGCTGGAGCAGCCCCAGCATTTT.

This chain links TRBV7-9 with TRBJ2-1; D remains ambiguous. The CDR3 runs to 16 residues. Germline V gene lookup returns CDR1 SEHNR and CDR2 FQNEAQ (reference sequence). V was trimmed by 4 bases and J by 0 bases, leaving 13 bases between them. CDR3 loop: CASSSTHSFSYNEQFF. The CDR3 nucleotides read TGTGCCAGCAGCTCCACTCACAGCTTCTCCTACAATGAGCAGTTCTTC. Full variable domain (rest looked up from reference TRBV7-9 and TRBJ2-1): DTGVSQNPRHKITKRGQNVTFRCDPISEHNRLYWYRQTLGQGPEFLTYFQNEAQLEKSRLLSDRFSAERPKGSFSTLEIQRTEQGDSAMYLCASSSTHSFSYNEQFFGPGTRLTVL.

This chain joins TRBV12-5 and TRBJ2-2; 8 nucleotides agree with TRBD1. V was clipped by 6 bases and J by 6 bases; unmatched bases: 6. Looked up from germline, CDR1 is LGHNT and CDR2 is FRNRAP. The CDR3 consists of 14 residues. For the CDR3, the DNA is TGTGCTAGTGGGGAGGGACAGGACTCCGGGGAGCTGTTTTTT. Its protein is CASGEGQDSGELFF.

This clone was seen only once. The genes are TRBV5-8 and TRBJ2-5; no clear D gene. CDR3 length equals 12 residues. CDR1 and CDR2 from the germline V gene are SGHTS and YDEGEE. The V gene lost 5 bases and the J gene lost 5 bases, with 10 bases spanning the gap. The CDR3, as DNA: TGTGCCAGCAGTAAGTTCGAGGAGACCCAGTACTTC. Its protein is CASSKFEETQYF.

This chain uses TRBV5-4 with TRBJ2-7, with 11 positions matching TRBD2. CDR1 SGHNT and CDR2 YYREEE come from the germline V gene (reference sequence). The V gene end was trimmed by 2 bases and the J gene end by 3 bases; junction bases not matched to a gene: 4. CDR3 length: 15 residues. DNA for the CDR3: TGTGCCAGCAGCTTAGGGGGGACTAGCGGCTACGAGCAGTACTTC. This gives the protein CASSLGGTSGYEQYF.

This clone was seen only a few times. This chain links TRBV4-1 with TRBJ2-7, with TRBD1 identical over 7 bases. Germline lookup yields CDR1 MGHRA and CDR2 YSYEKL. CDR3 size: 18 residues. The junction had 14 bases not matched to a gene; V was cut back by 0 bases and J by 3 bases. CDR3 sequence reads: CASSQEGGTGTASYEQYF. In nucleotides, the CDR3 is TGCGCCAGCAGCCAAGAAGGGGGTACCGGGACAGCCAGCTACGAGCAGTACTTC.

This chain uses TRBV2 with TRBJ2-2; 9 bases map to TRBD2. This CDR3 is built from 16 residues. Germline CDR1 reads SNHLY; CDR2 reads FYNNEI. Trimming at V came to 7 bases and at J to 5 bases, leaving 11 bases not matched to a gene. The CDR3: CASKASGVILTGELFF. CDR3 coding DNA: TGTGCCAGCAAGGCTAGCGGGGTAATTTTAACCGGGGAGCTGTTTTTT. Complete variable domain (other parts from reference TRBV2 and TRBJ2-2): EPEVTQTPSHQVTQMGQEVILRCVPISNHLYFYWYRQILGQKVEFLVSFYNNEISEKSEIFDDQFSVERPDGSNFTLKIRSTKLEDSAMYFCASKASGVILTGELFFGEGSRLTVL.

This chain links TRBV6-1 with TRBJ1-2; no reliable D call. Germline V gene lookup returns CDR1 MNHNS and CDR2 SASEGT. This CDR3 has 10 residues. V was cut by 6 bases and J by 6 bases, with 5 bases left in between. In DNA form, the CDR3 reads TGTGCCAGCAGAGCCGATGGCTACACCTTC. Its translation: CASRADGYTF.

The sample holds one count of this clone. The chain recombines TRBV5-1 with TRBJ2-7; D perhaps matches TRBD1 (5 bases). Between the trimmed V and J ends, which lost 2 bases and 3 bases, there was a span of 12 bases. CDR3 length: 14 residues. CDR1 and CDR2 (germline): SGHRS, YFSETQ. The CDR3, as DNA: TGCGCCAGCAGCTTTGACAGAAATTACTACGAGCAGTACTTC. Encoded protein: CASSFDRNYYEQYF.